This entry describes one TCR beta chain. As yet, its antigen is unknown. The data originate from a study of T-cell reconstitution after alpha-beta-depleted transplantation in children. Findings and caveats of the study: Newly produced T cells mostly provided counts and TCRbeta diversity after one year, as hyperexpanded clones declined. Diversity of TCRbeta at day 60 was high in some patients, arising from surviving recipient T cells and thymic progenitors. Reports say that about two months after transplant, the alpha-beta T cells came out of several hundred graft clones that had expanded.

TCRbeta library preparation incorporated unique molecular identifiers. TCRdb fed the PCR reads into MiXCR, producing one record per CDR3 protein. The data hold about 300,000 distinct CDR3 sequences, with nearly 8% observed a single time. This CDR3 comprises 19 residues. V lost 3 bases and J 0 bases, leaving 18 bases between the germline ends. CDR1 is MNHEY and CDR2 is SVGAGI in the germline V gene. V gene TRBV6-5 combines with J gene TRBJ1-6; maybe TRBD1 (5 bases). This material consisted of peripheral blood, taken 360 days after TCRalphabeta/CD19-depleted stem cell transplant. This TCR derives from a female patient aged 2-9 years who had a stem cell transplant for Fanconi anemia, so the T cells may come from the graft donor. Here the CDR3 reads CASSYSLGTASSYNSPLHF. DNA for the CDR3: TGTGCCAGCAGTTATAGTTTGGGGACGGCGAGCTCCTATAATTCACCCCTCCACTTT.